A single sample is the source of the 5 T cell receptor beta chains below, sequenced in a study of OX40 agonist ivuxolimab in advanced cancers. Sequencing used immunoSEQ multiplex PCR; TCRdb keeps in-frame clones, though not all of them. This table has 70,000 to 75,000 clones, around 90% appearing once. Material: CD4+ or CD8+ T cells sorted from blood, obtained in a trial of the OX40 agonist ivuxolimab. These receptors came from an adult with an advanced solid tumor such as melanoma, head and neck, liver or kidney cancer.

The chain combines TRBV10-2 with TRBJ2-3; 7 positions agree with TRBD2. The CDR3 runs to 16 residues. Trimming removed 1 base from V and 4 bases from J; junction bases left unmatched: 8. Per germline, CDR1 WSHSY and CDR2 SAAADI. The CDR3 is CASSEWGGDVADTQYF. The DNA for the CDR3 is TGCGCCAGCAGTGAGTGGGGAGGGGACGTGGCAGATACGCAGTATTTT.

The chain couples TRBV9 to TRBJ2-7; maybe TRBD1 (5 bases). V lost 0 bases and J lost 5, with 12 bases in between. The CDR3 loop spans 14 amino acids. In germline, CDR1 is SGDLS, CDR2 YYNGEE. The CDR3 reads CASSVGGSGNEQYF. The CDR3 region has the DNA TGTGCCAGCAGCGTAGGTGGGTCAGGGAACGAGCAGTACTTC.

The rearrangement uses TRBV5-4 and TRBJ2-5; the match to TRBD2 covers 10 bases. Germline V gene data show CDR1 as SGHNT and CDR2 as YYREEE (reference sequence). This CDR3 has 14 residues. The trim removed 4 bases at V and 4 bases at J, leaving 4 bases unmatched. CDR3 nucleotides: TGTGCCAGCAGCAACGGGACTAGCGTAGAGACCCAGTACTTC. Translated, it gives CASSNGTSVETQYF. Filled out from reference TRBV5-4 and TRBJ2-5, the complete variable domain reads ETGVTQSPTHLIKTRGQQVTLRCSSQSGHNTVSWYQQALGQGPQFIFQYYREEENGRGNFPPRFSGLQFPNYSSELNVNALELDDSALYLCASSNGTSVETQYFGPGTRLLVL.

The V gene is TRBV5-3, the J gene TRBJ2-2, with D unclear. TRBV5-3 is flagged as an ORF with uncertain function. The CDR3 runs 15 residues. Trimming shortened V by 3 bases and J by 5 bases, and 14 bases separated the two germline ends. CDR3 DNA sequence: TGTGCCAGAAGCTCAAGACAAATGCGGACCGGGGAGCTGTTTTTT. This encodes CARSSRQMRTGELFF.

Concerning this clone: This sample also contains other DNA sequences that code for the same CDR3. The V and J genes are TRBV18 and TRBJ1-1; D ambiguous. Germline lookup yields CDR1 KGHSH and CDR2 LQKENI. The CDR3 is 12 residues long. Trimming took 3 bases from V and 1 from J, leaving 3 bases between them. The CDR3: CASSPQNTEAFF. The DNA for the CDR3 is TGTGCCAGCTCACCCCAGAACACTGAAGCTTTCTTT.